A single sample gave rise to the 22 T cell receptor beta chains below, sequenced in a study of T cells after yellow fever vaccination. TCRdb re-called the 5' RACE reads through MiXCR, storing one row per CDR3 protein. Of about 110,000 distinct CDR3 sequences listed, 8.4% are singletons. The sample consisted of CD8+ T cells sorted from PBMCs, taken 45 days after the yellow fever booster vaccination. The receptors shown here come from a man aged 25-40 years who received the YFV17D yellow fever vaccine.

This chain uses TRBV12-3 or TRBV12-4 with TRBJ2-3; tentative D call: TRBD2 (6 bases). V lost 7 bases, J lost 3 bases, and 14 bases lay in between. CDR3 length: 14 residues. The CDR3 protein is CASTNMGGTDTQYF. The CDR3 DNA reads as TGTGCCAGCACTAACATGGGAGGAACAGATACGCAGTATTTT.

V is TRBV28 and J is TRBJ2-5; TRBD2 is a possible D gene (6 bases). The CDR3 covers 13 residues. Trimming shortened V by 5 bases and J by 5 bases, and 12 bases separated the two germline ends. Germline CDR1 MDHEN, CDR2 SYDVKM. CDR3 region: CASSRETGETQYF. The CDR3 bases are TGTGCCAGCAGTCGGGAGACTGGGGAGACCCAGTACTTC.

V usage is TRBV19 and J usage is TRBJ2-6; D is ambiguous. The V end was cut by 8 bases, the J end by 0 bases, with 11 bases between. There are 15 residues in the CDR3. The germline V gene has CDR1 LNHDA and CDR2 SQIVND (reference sequence). CDR3 loop: CASGKQSSGANVLTF. For the CDR3, the DNA is TGTGCCAGTGGAAAGCAAAGCTCTGGGGCCAACGTCCTGACTTTC.

This clonotype has only a few counts. This chain uses TRBV14 with TRBJ2-7; a possible D gene is TRBD2 (6 bases). This CDR3 contains 14 residues. V shed 5 bases and J shed 4 bases, with 15 bases lying between them. Germline CDR1 reads SGHDN; CDR2 reads FVKESK. This CDR3 is CASSKEGNPYEQYF. CDR3 nucleotide sequence: TGTGCCAGCAGCAAGGAGGGAAATCCATACGAGCAGTACTTC.

This clonotype came up a few times. The chain couples TRBV30 to TRBJ2-1; TRBD1 is a possible D gene (6 bases). With 1 base removed from V and 2 bases from J, the gap between germline ends came to 9 bases. There are 14 residues in the CDR3. Germline lookup yields CDR1 GTSNPN and CDR2 SVGIG (reference sequence). The CDR3 DNA follows: TGTGCCTGGAGTGCACAGGGAACCTACAATGAGCAGTTCTTC. This sequence encodes CAWSAQGTYNEQFF.

V is TRBV7-9 and J is TRBJ2-1; D gene uncertain. Germline CDR1 reads SEHNR; CDR2 reads FQNEAQ (reference sequence). Trimming took off 3 bases at V and 7 bases at J, with 7 bases between the two ends. The CDR3 has 12 residues. CDR3 loop: CASSFIRNEQFF. The CDR3 bases are TGTGCCAGCAGCTTTATCAGGAATGAGCAGTTCTTC. Supplemented by reference TRBV7-9 and TRBJ2-1, the full variable domain reads DTGVSQNPRHKITKRGQNVTFRCDPISEHNRLYWYRQTLGQGPEFLTYFQNEAQLEKSRLLSDRFSAERPKGSFSTLEIQRTEQGDSAMYLCASSFIRNEQFFGPGTRLTVL.

In this sample, this clonotype turned up many times. This chain connects TRBV21-1 to TRBJ2-1; the table assigns TRBD1, which was not confirmed against the DNA. TRBV21-1 is annotated as a pseudogene. CDR3 size: 16 residues. Here the CDR3 reads CASSTLGQGRHNEQFF. DNA for the CDR3: TGTGCCAGCAGCACGTTGGGACAGGGGAGGCACAATGAGCAGTTCTTC.

At least ten counts were recorded for this clonotype. This chain uses TRBV7-3 with TRBJ2-1, with D tentatively TRBD1 or TRBD2 (6 bases each). The germline gives CDR1 SGHTA, CDR2 FQGTGA. The CDR3 loop spans 15 amino acids. Trimming removed 0 bases from V and 4 bases from J, with 10 bases in between. The CDR3 loop is CASSLTGGGYNEQFF. The CDR3 region has the DNA TGTGCCAGCAGCTTAACAGGGGGAGGTTACAATGAGCAGTTCTTC.

The chain carries TRBV30 and TRBJ2-7, with 8 bases that match TRBD1. Looked up from germline, CDR1 is GTSNPN and CDR2 is SVGIG (reference sequence). The CDR3 length is 11 residues. V shed 5 bases and J 6 bases; nucleotides not matched to a gene: 3. In nucleotides, the CDR3 is TGTGCCTGGGCCAGGGGGCGCGAGCAGTACTTC. Amino acids: CAWARGREQYF.

At least ten counts were recorded for this clonotype. The rearrangement links TRBV11-2 to TRBJ2-3, with D hard to call. Trimming left V 1 base short and J 4 bases short, with 9 bases between. This CDR3 has 14 residues. Germline V gives CDR1 SGHAT, CDR2 FQNNGV. DNA for the CDR3: TGTGCCAGCAGCTTAGGGGCTAGTCCAGATACGCAGTATTTT. Translated, it gives CASSLGASPDTQYF.

This clonotype was seen only a few times. V is TRBV20-1 and J is TRBJ2-7; D is ambiguous. The CDR3 sequence is 11 residues long. The V and J ends lost 7 bases and 3 bases respectively, with 10 bases between them. Germline V lookup: CDR1 DFQATT, CDR2 SNEGSKA (reference sequence). The DNA of the CDR3 is TGCAGTGGGGGTTCCCTCTACGAGCAGTACTTC. Residues: CSGGSLYEQYF.

Details on this clonotype: Just one base apart from a much larger clone, this may be a read error. The chain employs TRBV27 and TRBJ2-1; 9 bases align to TRBD2. Germline V gives CDR1 MNHEY, CDR2 SMNVEV (reference sequence). Germline trimming cut 5 bases from V and 3 bases from J; bases unmatched to any gene: 5. This CDR3 comprises 15 residues. CDR3 loop: CASSAGTSIYNEQFF. DNA of the CDR3: TGTGCCAGCAGTGCCGGGACTAGCATCTACAATGAGCAGTTCTTC.

This clonotype was counted at least ten times. V gene TRBV5-1 combines with J gene TRBJ2-7; D is perhaps TRBD1 or TRBD2 (6 bases each). Trimming stripped 2 bases from V and 0 bases from J, with 12 bases between. The CDR3 runs 15 residues. Germline assignment: CDR1 SGHRS and CDR2 YFSETQ. DNA for the CDR3: TGCGCCAGCAGCTTTTTGCGGGACAACTCCTACGAGCAGTACTTC. It specifies CASSFLRDNSYEQYF.

The chain employs TRBV6-2 or TRBV6-3 and TRBJ1-5, with TRBD1 as a possible D gene (5 bases). The CDR3 contains 15 residues. Looked up from germline, CDR1 is MNHEY and CDR2 is SVGEGT. Trimming cost V 3 bases and J 3 bases, with 12 bases left between them. CDR3 region: CASSYPGAINQPQHF. The CDR3 DNA is TGTGCCAGCAGTTATCCCGGGGCTATCAATCAGCCCCAGCATTTT.

As regards this clonotype: This may come from a read error, since a much larger clone is one base off. The chain employs TRBV6-2 or TRBV6-3 and TRBJ2-7; no definite D call. From germline, CDR1 is MNHEY and CDR2 SVGEGT. The CDR3 has 13 residues. CDR3 DNA: TGTTCCAGCAGTTTAGCCGACGGATACGAGCAGTACTTC. It encodes CSSSLADGYEQYF.

This clonotype was recorded at least ten times. Written as DNA, the CDR3 is TGCGCCAGCAGACAGATGAACACCGGGGAGCTGTTTTTT. Its protein product is CASRQMNTGELFF. This chain connects TRBV4-3 to TRBJ2-2; D is ambiguous. V was clipped by 6 bases and J by 1 base, with 6 bases between them. The CDR3 has 13 residues. Germline CDR1 is LGHNA and CDR2 is YSLEER.

This clonotype has ten or more counts. The chain carries TRBV25-1 and TRBJ2-1, with D possibly TRBD2 on 5 matching bases. The V gene's germline CDR1 is MGHDK and CDR2 SYGVNS. The CDR3 runs to 15 residues. V was trimmed by 4 bases and J by 0 bases, leaving 10 bases between them. Here the CDR3 reads CASSAQGSSYNEQFF. CDR3 in DNA: TGTGCCAGCAGTGCGCAAGGGAGCTCCTACAATGAGCAGTTCTTC.

This clonotype came up many times. V is TRBV29-1 and J is TRBJ2-7; D is undetermined. The germline V gene has CDR1 SQVTM and CDR2 ANQGSEA. The ends were cut back, 4 bases at V and 0 bases at J, with 4 bases in the middle. This CDR3 contains 11 residues. The DNA for the CDR3 is TGCAGCGTTGGGCCCTCCTACGAGCAGTACTTC. This translates into CSVGPSYEQYF.

This clonotype came up many times. The V call is TRBV5-6, the J call TRBJ2-1; the D call may be TRBD1 or TRBD2 (5 bases each). Germline values: CDR1 SGHDT, CDR2 YYEEEE. The germline V and J ends were trimmed by 6 bases and 0 bases, with 10 bases remaining between them. The CDR3 is 14 amino acids. This CDR3 is CASKGSSSYNEQFF. CDR3 DNA: TGTGCCAGCAAGGGGAGTAGCTCCTACAATGAGCAGTTCTTC.

This clonotype was seen at least ten times. The CDR3 is CASSLGGLGTVVLAGSTDTQYF. CDR3 DNA sequence: TGTGCCAGCAGCTTAGGAGGGTTGGGGACAGTCGTCCTGGCGGGAAGCACAGATACGCAGTATTTT. The genes are TRBV11-3 and TRBJ2-3, with D perhaps matching TRBD1 (7 bases). The CDR3 runs 22 residues. CDR1 and CDR2 (germline): SGHNT, YENEEA. Trimming removed 1 base at V and 0 bases at J, with 29 bases between.

This clonotype was seen ten or more times. V is TRBV12-3 or TRBV12-4 and J is TRBJ2-7, with D unresolved. The CDR3 runs to 14 residues. Trimming pared 4 bases from V and 2 bases from J, leaving 12 bases between. The CDR3 is CASSSPQATYEQYF. The CDR3 DNA reads TGTGCCAGCAGTTCCCCTCAGGCAACCTACGAGCAGTACTTC.

This chain connects TRBV7-2 to TRBJ2-3, with TRBD1 as a possible D gene (6 bases). The V and J ends lost 0 bases and 2 bases respectively, with 12 bases between them. The CDR3 totals 16 residues. Germline V gene lookup returns CDR1 SGHTA and CDR2 FQGNSA. DNA for the CDR3: TGTGCCAGCAGCTTAGCCCCACAGGGACACACAGATACGCAGTATTTT. Its protein product is CASSLAPQGHTDTQYF.